The 2 T cell receptor beta chains presented below share a single source sample, sequenced in a study of radiotherapy plus CTLA-4 blockade in lung cancer. The method was immunoSEQ multiplex PCR; TCRdb's version includes in-frame clones alone and lacks a portion of them. The sample has fewer than 70,000 clones, roughly 78% seen once. The sequenced sample was peripheral blood, obtained from a patient treated with radiotherapy plus ipilimumab. All receptors come from a human donor with non-small cell lung cancer who had a complete response to radiotherapy plus ipilimumab.

V gene TRBV28 combines with J gene TRBJ1-5; 7 bases agree with TRBD1. V shed 7 bases, J shed 6 bases, and the junction held 9 bases outside the gene matches. From germline, CDR1 is MDHEN and CDR2 SYDVKM. This CDR3 has 14 residues. CDR3 sequence reads: CASILSGGGQPQHF. CDR3 DNA sequence: TGTGCCAGCATCTTATCAGGGGGAGGTCAGCCCCAGCATTTT.

This clone was observed once. This chain links TRBV11-2 with TRBJ2-2; D tentatively fits TRBD1 or TRBD2 (6 bases each). The V gene's germline CDR1 is SGHAT and CDR2 FQNNGV. V lost 7 bases and J 7 bases, leaving 19 bases between the germline ends. The length of the CDR3 is 15 residues. This CDR3 reads CASTRGGSLFGELFF. The DNA of the CDR3 is TGTGCCAGCACTCGAGGGGGGTCCTTGTTCGGGGAGCTGTTTTTT.